This TCR beta chain was sequenced in a study of CD8+ T cells in alopecia areata. Described treatment: oral pan-JAK inhibitor, 5-10 mg twice daily. Germline loops: CDR1 MNHNS, CDR2 SASEGT. This CDR3 spans 16 amino acids. With 5 bases clipped from V and 10 bases from J, the junction kept 12 bases outside the gene matches. A remark on this clone: Antigen specificity is unknown.

Extracted RNA was reverse transcribed into cDNA, the sequencing template. Sequencing used immunoSEQ multiplex PCR; TCRdb keeps in-frame clones, though not all of them. The sample contains 180,000 or so clones, 40% to 55% of which appear only once. Whole-study results and caveats: Clonality was higher in lesional than normal scalp, especially in alopecia totalis/universalis.

This clonotype was obtained from a human donor with alopecia areata. This specimen consisted of CD8+ T cells sorted from blood, obtained at week 52, from a patient treated with tofacitinib. The chain joins TRBV6-1 to TRBJ1-6; TRBD1 matches at 9 bases. As DNA, the CDR3 is TGTGCCAGCAGTCAAGACGGGACAGGGTTCGGCTCACCCCTCCACTTT. Its protein is CASSQDGTGFGSPLHF.